Each of the 15 T cell receptor beta chains below was sequenced from the same sample in a study of OX40 agonist ivuxolimab in advanced cancers. Sequencing used immunoSEQ multiplex PCR; TCRdb keeps in-frame clones, though not all of them. The data show tens of thousands of clones, 80% to 95% seen once. The specimen was CD4+ or CD8+ T cells sorted from blood, collected in a trial of the OX40 agonist ivuxolimab. The origin of the receptors is an adult with an advanced solid tumor such as melanoma, head and neck, liver or kidney cancer.

This sequence joins TRBV2 and TRBJ2-1, with TRBD2 identical over 9 bases. Per germline, CDR1 SNHLY and CDR2 FYNNEI. V shed 4 bases and J 2 bases; nucleotides not matched to a gene: 12. This CDR3 comprises 18 residues. The CDR3 here is CASSGYLAGEPTYNEQFF. CDR3 coding DNA: TGTGCCAGCAGTGGATATTTAGCGGGAGAGCCAACCTACAATGAGCAGTTCTTC.

The CDR3 bases are TGTGCCTCGAGCGGGAGCTCCTACAATGAGCAGTTCTTC. Translated: CASSGSSYNEQFF. This chain uses TRBV30 with TRBJ2-1; 8 bases map to TRBD2. In germline, CDR1 is GTSNPN, CDR2 SVGIG (reference sequence). V was clipped by 7 bases and J by 0 bases; unmatched bases: 2. CDR3 size: 13 residues.

This chain uses TRBV5-3 with TRBJ2-7; D perhaps matches TRBD1 (6 bases). TRBV5-3 is marked as an open reading frame, function uncertain. There are 13 residues in the CDR3. V was pared by 0 bases and J by 5 bases, with 9 bases between. This CDR3 is CARSLEQGNEQYF. CDR3 DNA: TGTGCCAGAAGCTTGGAACAGGGCAACGAGCAGTACTTC.

V is TRBV7-2 and J is TRBJ2-3; 8 positions match TRBD2. Per germline, CDR1 SGHTA and CDR2 FQGNSA. The CDR3 spans 14 residues. V was pared by 3 bases and J by 5 bases, with 4 bases of the junction left unmatched. Written as DNA, the CDR3 is TGTGCCAGCAGCTTTAGCGGGATCTTAGATACGCAGTATTTT. This codes for CASSFSGILDTQYF.

The chain links TRBV7-2 to TRBJ2-1; 8 positions agree with TRBD2. V lost 0 bases and J lost 6; bases outside the gene matches: 10. Germline V lookup: CDR1 SGHTA, CDR2 FQGNSA. The CDR3 consists of 17 residues. The CDR3 here is CASSLAQRTSYFNEQFF. Here the CDR3 DNA reads TGTGCCAGCAGCTTAGCGCAAAGGACTAGCTACTTCAATGAGCAGTTCTTC.

This chain joins TRBV9 and TRBJ1-5; TRBD1 matches at 8 bases. Germline V gives CDR1 SGDLS, CDR2 YYNGEE. The CDR3 is 15 amino acids. V gave up 0 bases and J gave up 5 bases; unmatched junction bases: 4. CDR3 in DNA: TGTGCCAGCAGCGTAGGTCAGGGGGCGGATCAGCCCCAGCATTTT. It is translated as CASSVGQGADQPQHF.

The chain joins TRBV27 to TRBJ1-5; 8 bases agree with TRBD1. V lost 5 bases, J lost 6 bases, and 9 bases stayed unmatched. Germline loops: CDR1 MNHEY, CDR2 SMNVEV (reference sequence). This CDR3 region has 15 residues. In DNA form, the CDR3 reads TGTGCCAGCAGTCCTACAGGGGGTTCAGGTCAGCCCCAGCATTTT. It is translated as CASSPTGGSGQPQHF.

This sequence joins TRBV9 and TRBJ2-1; D gene ambiguous. Germline lookup yields CDR1 SGDLS and CDR2 YYNGEE. The CDR3 loop spans 14 amino acids. Trimming removed 4 bases from V and 7 bases from J, with 15 bases in between. CDR3 coding DNA: TGTGCCAGCAGCCTACGCGGACCTCAGAATGAGCAGTTCTTC. Translation gives CASSLRGPQNEQFF.

This chain links TRBV2 with TRBJ1-1; weak D call: TRBD1 (5 bases). The V gene lost 10 bases and the J gene lost 9 bases, with 18 bases spanning the gap. The germline gives CDR1 SNHLY, CDR2 FYNNEI. CDR3 length: 12 amino acids. The CDR3 protein is CANYLLGRQAFF. In DNA, the CDR3 is TGTGCCAACTATTTACTGGGACGACAAGCTTTCTTT.

V usage is TRBV7-6 and J usage is TRBJ1-4; no definite D call. Germline loops: CDR1 SGHVS, CDR2 FNYEAQ. V was clipped by 1 base and J by 7 bases, with 4 bases between them. CDR3 length: 12 residues. The CDR3 DNA follows: TGTGCCAGCAGCTTAGGCCCTGAAAAACTGTTTTTT. Protein product: CASSLGPEKLFF.

This clone has just one count. The chain recombines TRBV15 with TRBJ1-5; D not certain. Trimming cost V 6 bases and J 2 bases, with 8 bases left between them. This CDR3 spans 13 amino acids. The germline V gene has CDR1 LNHNV and CDR2 YYDKDF (reference sequence). The DNA of the CDR3 is TGTGCCACCAGTCCGACGGGCAATCAGCCCCAGCATTTT. This translates into CATSPTGNQPQHF.

A word on this clone: At one boundary the junction diverges from the germline segment, which might be a read error. This chain joins TRBV5-4 and TRBJ2-3, with 7 bases lining up with TRBD2. Germline V gene lookup returns CDR1 SGHNT and CDR2 YYREEE (reference sequence). The CDR3 is 15 residues long. This CDR3 is CASRLGAGPTDTQYF. As DNA, the CDR3 is TGTGCCAGCAGATTGGGAGCGGGACCCACAGATACGCAGTATTTT.

V usage is TRBV27 and J usage is TRBJ2-1; D gene unclear. Germline loops: CDR1 MNHEY, CDR2 SMNVEV (reference sequence). The CDR3 loop spans 13 amino acids. The germline V and J ends were trimmed by 5 bases and 4 bases, with 9 bases remaining between them. DNA for the CDR3: TGTGCCAGCAGTCCTACGCCATACAATGAGCAGTTCTTC. Amino acid sequence: CASSPTPYNEQFF.

This clone has only one observation. V and J are TRBV4-2 and TRBJ2-7, with TRBD1 matching over 10 bases. Germline CDR1 is LGHNA and CDR2 is YNFKEQ. The ends lost 3 bases at V and 3 bases at J; junction bases unmatched: 5. There are 15 residues in the CDR3. The CDR3 sequence: CASSHSGTGDYEQYF. The DNA for the CDR3 is TGTGCCAGCAGCCACTCCGGGACAGGGGACTACGAGCAGTACTTC.

This clone appeared a single time. V gene TRBV29-1 combines with J gene TRBJ2-1, with D hard to call. Trimming pared 7 bases from V and 3 bases from J, leaving 10 bases between. Germline CDR1 is SQVTM and CDR2 is ANQGSEA. The CDR3 extends over 12 amino acids. The CDR3 sequence: CSAVEYYNEQFF. CDR3 bases: TGCAGCGCCGTAGAGTACTACAATGAGCAGTTCTTC.